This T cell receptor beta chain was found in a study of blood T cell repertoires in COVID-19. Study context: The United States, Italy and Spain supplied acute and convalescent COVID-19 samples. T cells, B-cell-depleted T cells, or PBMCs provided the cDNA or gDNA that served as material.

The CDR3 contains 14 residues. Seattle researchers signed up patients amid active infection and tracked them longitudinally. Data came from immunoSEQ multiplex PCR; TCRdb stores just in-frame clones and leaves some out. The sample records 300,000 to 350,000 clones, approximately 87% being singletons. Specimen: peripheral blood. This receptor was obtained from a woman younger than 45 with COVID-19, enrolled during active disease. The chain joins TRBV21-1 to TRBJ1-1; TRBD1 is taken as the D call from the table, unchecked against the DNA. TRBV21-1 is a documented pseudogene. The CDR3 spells CASSKTGGCTEAFF. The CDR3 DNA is TGTGCCAGCAGCAAAACAGGGGGCTGCACTGAAGCTTTCTTT.